This is a list of T cell receptor beta chains from one sample in a study of cytomegalovirus exposure and HLA in healthy donors. Sequencing used immunoSEQ multiplex PCR; TCRdb keeps in-frame clones, though not all of them. The sample lists approximately 190,000 clones, over 60% seen once, with 2% to 2.5% in the top ten. The sequenced sample was PBMCs. These receptors were obtained from a woman in her thirties in good health and CMV-seropositive. Each CDR3 is given without its conserved first and last residue. Fields, in order: J gene, V gene, CDR3 protein.

TRBJ1-1 | TRBV28 | ASSARDRGNTEAF
TRBJ2-6 | TRBV29-1 | SVEIGQGSGANVLT
TRBJ1-5 | TRBV28 | ASSLWGQGPQPQH
TRBJ1-2 | TRBV9 | ASSGTQTGLNGYT
TRBJ2-1 | TRBV7-9 | ASSLGHGTPRSYNEQF
TRBJ2-1 | TRBV4-2 | ASRKRASGSYEQF
TRBJ2-5 | TRBV6-1 | ASKGLALETQY
TRBJ2-7 | TRBV5-6 | ASKYGLAATYEQY
TRBJ1-2 | TRBV9 | ASSVTGYGYT
TRBJ2-7 | TRBV7-9 | ASSQDKPYEQY
TRBJ1-5 | TRBV19 | ASSIGAGELANQPQH
TRBJ2-1 | TRBV7-3 | ASSLNPEDEQF
TRBJ1-1 | TRBV6-5 | ASSTPGGQGTEAF
TRBJ1-2 | TRBV6-5 | ASSLDRVGVYGYT
TRBJ1-3 | TRBV2 | ASKPDRAGNTIY
TRBJ1-2 | TRBV7-9 | ASSLIQGAQDYGYT
TRBJ2-2 | TRBV7-3 | ASSSRQAGELF
TRBJ2-3 | TRBV2 | ASSEGTGGLTDTQY
TRBJ2-1 | TRBV28 | ASSLGTGVWQF
TRBJ1-1 | TRBV7-2 | ASSLGGRRRTEAF
TRBJ1-2 | TRBV7-3 | ASSGQGSYGYT
TRBJ1-6 | TRBV5-4 | ASTMGQRDSPLH
TRBJ2-6 | TRBV10-1 | ASSESPKGGRSGANVLT
TRBJ2-6 | TRBV7-2 | ASSLRAPSGANVLT
TRBJ2-5 | TRBV25-1 | ASSDAGREETQY
TRBJ2-1 | TRBV4-2 | ASSQGLAGGLNEQF
TRBJ1-5 | TRBV19 | ASRGGLGNQPQH
TRBJ2-7 | TRBV2 | ASGGTSGGAYEQY
TRBJ2-7 | TRBV7-9 | ASSLVGPGLKTYEQY
TRBJ2-2 | TRBV2 | ASSERGGRTAGELF
NA | TRBV27 | ASSWGGLAGAEQY
TRBJ2-2 | TRBV21-1 | ASTIKWRKSTGELF
TRBJ1-2 | TRBV5-4 | ASSLEQRAYGYT
TRBJ2-2 | TRBV9 | ASSVAPGSPNTGELF
TRBJ2-1 | TRBV9 | ASSGKPGLAGGPVLNEQF
TRBJ2-1 | TRBV5-4 | ASSVLTSGRGNEQF
TRBJ2-3 | TRBV11-2 | ASRPGHLTDTQY
TRBJ1-1 | TRBV5-1 | ASSGQGGSEAF
TRBJ2-7 | TRBV2 | ASSPWGLYEQY
TRBJ2-6 | TRBV2 | ASSDRVGANVLT
TRBJ2-1 | TRBV11-2 | ASSYLRGRNEQF
TRBJ1-1 | TRBV7-2 | ASSSRTGVNTEAF
TRBJ1-6 | TRBV27 | ASRPAASFSPLH
TRBJ1-2 | TRBV7-2 | ASSIAGTGVGNGYT
TRBJ1-1 | TRBV20-1 | SAGLDTEAF
TRBJ2-4 | TRBV11-1 | ASSPRQGFGFGNIQY
TRBJ2-3 | TRBV11-3 | ASSFSGGAPDTQY
TRBJ1-4 | TRBV5-4 | ASSWGATNEKLF
TRBJ1-2 | TRBV7-6 | ASSSGTDYGYT
TRBJ2-5 | TRBV6-6 | ASSRRQGPWETQY
TRBJ2-5 | TRBV5-1 | ASSLDGEVWMETQY